This T cell receptor (beta chain) stems from a study of T-cell memory formation after mild COVID-19. MiXCR was run by TCRdb on the 5' RACE reads, yielding one entry per CDR3 protein. The sample includes a few hundred thousand distinct CDR3 sequences, 25% to 30% seen only once; the top ten take around an eighth. The germline V gene has CDR1 SGHRS and CDR2 YFSETQ. The CDR3 extends over 15 amino acids. Trimming pared 4 bases from V and 5 bases from J, leaving 18 bases between. This clonotype appeared a few times. The rearrangement uses TRBV5-1 and TRBJ1-1; weak D call: TRBD1 (5 bases). This clonotype originated in an adult woman who had mild COVID-19 (a few samples of this study predate the infection). Cell type and time point are not known. Sequencing was carried out using PBMCs or a T cell subset sorted from them (not recorded which). The CDR3 spells CASSLGGVYQTEAFF. In DNA, the CDR3 is TGCGCCAGCAGCCTGGGAGGGGTGTATCAGACTGAAGCTTTCTTT.